Presented here are 9 T cell receptor beta chains from one specimen sequenced in a study of blood T cell repertoires in COVID-19. Sequencing used immunoSEQ multiplex PCR; TCRdb keeps in-frame clones, though not all of them. The sample includes about 220,000 clones, approximately 86% of them seen just once. Sequencing was carried out using PBMCs or T cells enriched from blood (not recorded which). Receptor source: a woman aged 45-65 years with acute COVID-19.

The J gene is TRBJ2-7, the V gene TRBV6-5; possibly TRBD1 for D (6 bases). CDR3 length: 14 amino acids. V was cut by 7 bases and J by 4 bases, with 17 bases left in between. CDR1 is MNHEY and CDR2 is SVGAGI in the germline V gene. Here the CDR3 DNA reads TGTGCCAGCACCCGTCGGGACACCTCATACGAGCAGTACTTC. Translating it yields CASTRRDTSYEQYF.

V is TRBV7-8 and J is TRBJ1-1; no reliable D call. This CDR3 contains 16 residues. V lost 1 base and J 1 base, leaving 13 bases between the germline ends. In germline, CDR1 is SGHVS, CDR2 FQNEAQ. The CDR3 DNA reads as TGTGCCAGCAGCTTAGTGGCCCAGTCGTGGAACACTGAAGCTTTCTTT. It translates to CASSLVAQSWNTEAFF.

This clone was picked up one time. The gene calls are TRBV7-9 and TRBJ2-7; D may be TRBD1 (5 bases). Germline CDR1 and CDR2: SEHNR and FQNEAQ (reference sequence). V lost 4 bases to trimming and J lost 3 bases, with 13 bases between them. CDR3 length: 14 residues. The CDR3 loop is CASSSTGAYYEQYF. The DNA of the CDR3 is TGTGCCAGCAGCTCCACTGGGGCTTACTACGAGCAGTACTTC.

This chain uses TRBV13 with TRBJ2-5; 12 bases line up with TRBD2. Germline CDR1 is PRHDT and CDR2 is FYEKMQ (reference sequence). The CDR3 contains 16 residues. V gave up 4 bases and J gave up 4 bases; unmatched junction bases: 7. The CDR3 sequence is CASSYRLAGEGETQYF. CDR3 sequence (DNA): TGTGCCAGCAGCTATAGACTAGCGGGAGAAGGAGAGACCCAGTACTTC.

The rearrangement uses TRBV10-3 and TRBJ1-2, with 9 bases lining up with TRBD1. With 7 bases clipped from V and 8 bases from J, the junction kept 11 bases outside the gene matches. The CDR3 totals 14 residues. Germline assignment: CDR1 ENHRY and CDR2 SYGVKD. In DNA, the CDR3 is TGTGCCATCACCGAGGGACAGGGAGGCCTCGGCTACACCTTC. Translation: CAITEGQGGLGYTF.

The CDR3 region is CASSSRTGYTKNIQYF. Written as DNA, the CDR3 is TGTGCCAGCAGTTCCAGGACAGGGTATACCAAAAACATTCAGTACTTC. This chain joins TRBV27 and TRBJ2-4, with 8 nucleotides matching TRBD1. The CDR3 totals 16 residues. The ends lost 4 bases at V and 2 bases at J; junction bases unmatched: 7. From germline, CDR1 is MNHEY and CDR2 SMNVEV (reference sequence).

The rearrangement links TRBV6-5 to TRBJ1-6; D remains unclear. V lost 7 bases, J lost 11 bases, and 18 bases lay in between. The CDR3 spans 14 residues. Germline-derived CDR1 and CDR2 are MNHEY and SVGAGI. The CDR3 region is CASTRELGLAPLHF. The CDR3 nucleotides are TGTGCCAGCACCCGGGAGCTAGGATTGGCACCCCTCCACTTT.

This clone was picked up a small number of times. The rearrangement links TRBV7-9 to TRBJ1-5; D ambiguous. The CDR3 is 14 amino acids. From germline, CDR1 is SEHNR and CDR2 FQNEAQ (reference sequence). Trimming left V 0 bases short and J 7 bases short, with 10 bases between. The CDR3, as DNA: TGTGCCAGCAGCTTAGCGGCAGGTTCCCAGCCCCAGCATTTT. It is translated as CASSLAAGSQPQHF.

V is TRBV7-2 and J is TRBJ1-5, with unresolved D. Trimming took 0 bases from V and 4 from J, leaving 7 bases between them. CDR1 is SGHTA and CDR2 is FQGNSA in the germline V gene. The CDR3 length is 14 residues. The CDR3 nucleotides read TGTGCCAGCAGCTTAGCGCGGGGAAATCAGCCCCAGCATTTT. Protein: CASSLARGNQPQHF. Supplemented by reference TRBV7-2 and TRBJ1-5, the full variable domain reads GAGVSQSPSNKVTEKGKDVELRCDPISGHTALYWYRQSLGQGLEFLIYFQGNSAPDKSGLPSDRFSAERTGGSVSTLTIQRTQQEDSAVYLCASSLARGNQPQHFGDGTRLSIL.